This T cell receptor beta chain was retrieved from a study of type 1 regulatory T cells. Across the whole study: An in vitro protocol generated T-allo10, a Tr1-enriched, alloantigen-specific CD4 T cell product.

V lost 0 bases and J 0 bases, leaving 10 bases between the germline ends. This CDR3 comprises 16 residues. Germline assignment: CDR1 SGHRS and CDR2 YFSETQ. TCRdb processed the reads anew with MiXCR; each CDR3 protein has one entry. The table includes approximately 97,000 distinct CDR3 sequences, about a third detected once. The sample holds many counts of this clonotype. The receptor was derived from a human donor in good health. The gene calls are TRBV5-1 and TRBJ2-1; tentatively, D is TRBD1 or TRBD2 (6 bases each). What was sequenced was CD4+ T cells, either the whole sample or a sorted fraction (not recorded which). In DNA form, the CDR3 reads TGCGCCAGCAGCTTGGGCGGGGACATCTCCTACAATGAGCAGTTCTTC. Amino acids: CASSLGGDISYNEQFF. The full variable domain, in which reference TRBV5-1 and TRBJ2-1 provide the parts outside the CDR3, is KAGVTQTPRYLIKTRGQQVTLSCSPISGHRSVSWYQQTPGQGLQFLFEYFSETQRNKGNFPGRFSGRQFSNSRSEMNVSTLELGDSALYLCASSLGGDISYNEQFFGPGTRLTVL.